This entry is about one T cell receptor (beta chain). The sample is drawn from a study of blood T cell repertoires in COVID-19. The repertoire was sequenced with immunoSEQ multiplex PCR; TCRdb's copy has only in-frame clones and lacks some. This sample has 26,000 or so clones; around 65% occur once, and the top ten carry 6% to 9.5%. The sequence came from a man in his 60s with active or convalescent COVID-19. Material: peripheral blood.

This chain's CDR3 is CASRERTGGPNTEAFF. The CDR3 DNA reads as TGTGCCAGCAGGGAAAGGACAGGGGGCCCCAACACTGAAGCTTTCTTT. The V gene is TRBV6-4, the J gene TRBJ1-1; TRBD1 matches at 11 bases. Germline V gives CDR1 MRHNA, CDR2 SNTAGT. V was clipped by 6 bases and J by 2 bases; unmatched bases: 8. CDR3 length: 16 amino acids.